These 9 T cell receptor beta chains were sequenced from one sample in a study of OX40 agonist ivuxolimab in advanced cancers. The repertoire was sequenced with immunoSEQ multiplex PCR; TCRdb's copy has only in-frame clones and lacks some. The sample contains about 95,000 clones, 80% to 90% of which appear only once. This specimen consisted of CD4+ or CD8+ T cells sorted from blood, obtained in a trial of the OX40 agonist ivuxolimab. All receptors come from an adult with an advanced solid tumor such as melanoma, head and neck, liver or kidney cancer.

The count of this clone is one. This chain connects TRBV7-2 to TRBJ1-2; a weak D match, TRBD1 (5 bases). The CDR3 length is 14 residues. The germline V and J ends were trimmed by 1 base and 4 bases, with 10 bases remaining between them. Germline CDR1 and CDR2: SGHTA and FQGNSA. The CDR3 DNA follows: TGTGCCAGCAGCTTAGGGGGTACAGGCTATGGCTACACCTTC. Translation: CASSLGGTGYGYTF.

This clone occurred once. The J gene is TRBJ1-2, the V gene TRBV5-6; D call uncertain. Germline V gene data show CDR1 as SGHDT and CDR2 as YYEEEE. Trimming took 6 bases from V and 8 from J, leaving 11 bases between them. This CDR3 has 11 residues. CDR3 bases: TGTGCCAGCACCTCGTCGGGCGGCTACACCTTC. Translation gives CASTSSGGYTF.

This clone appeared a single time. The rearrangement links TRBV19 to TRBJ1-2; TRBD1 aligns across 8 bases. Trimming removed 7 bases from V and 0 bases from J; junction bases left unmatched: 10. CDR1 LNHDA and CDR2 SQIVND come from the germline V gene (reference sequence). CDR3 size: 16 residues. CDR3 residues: CASTPSLDRANYGYTF. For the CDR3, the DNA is TGTGCCAGTACCCCATCCCTGGACAGGGCTAACTATGGCTACACCTTC.

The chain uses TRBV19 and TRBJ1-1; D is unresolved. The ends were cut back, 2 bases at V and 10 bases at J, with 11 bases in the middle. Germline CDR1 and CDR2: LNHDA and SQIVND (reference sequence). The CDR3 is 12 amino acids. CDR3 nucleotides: TGTGCCAGTAGTATAATGGGTGAAGGAGCTTTCTTT. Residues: CASSIMGEGAFF.

CDR3 sequence reads: CASSRLGTSTDTQYF. The DNA for the CDR3 is TGTGCCAGTAGCAGACTTGGGACTAGCACAGATACGCAGTATTTT. The chain couples TRBV19 to TRBJ2-3; the D gene is possibly TRBD2 (6 bases). V was cut by 6 bases and J by 0 bases, with 13 bases left in between. The germline V gene encodes CDR1 LNHDA and CDR2 SQIVND (reference sequence). This CDR3 spans 15 amino acids.

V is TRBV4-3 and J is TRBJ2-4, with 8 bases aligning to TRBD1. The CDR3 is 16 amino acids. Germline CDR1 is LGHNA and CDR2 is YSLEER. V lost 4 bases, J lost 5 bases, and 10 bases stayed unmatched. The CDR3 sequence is CASSRVSGTGQNIQYF. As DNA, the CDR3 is TGCGCCAGCAGCCGAGTGTCGGGGACAGGCCAAAACATTCAGTACTTC.

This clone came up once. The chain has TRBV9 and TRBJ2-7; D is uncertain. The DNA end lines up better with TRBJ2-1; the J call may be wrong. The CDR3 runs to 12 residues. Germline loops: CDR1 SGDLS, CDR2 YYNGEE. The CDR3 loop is CASSRAYNEQFF. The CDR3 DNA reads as TGTGCCAGCAGCAGGGCCTACAATGAGCAGTTCTTC.

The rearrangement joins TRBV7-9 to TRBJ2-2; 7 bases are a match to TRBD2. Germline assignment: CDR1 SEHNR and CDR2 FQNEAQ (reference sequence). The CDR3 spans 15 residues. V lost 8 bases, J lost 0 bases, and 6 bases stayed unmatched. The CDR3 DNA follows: TGTGCCAGCCCCAAGGCGGGAGCGAACACCGGGGAGCTGTTTTTT. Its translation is CASPKAGANTGELFF. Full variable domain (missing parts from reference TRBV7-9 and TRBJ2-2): DTGVSQNPRHKITKRGQNVTFRCDPISEHNRLYWYRQTLGQGPEFLTYFQNEAQLEKSRLLSDRFSAERPKGSFSTLEIQRTEQGDSAMYLCASPKAGANTGELFFGEGSRLTVL.

CDR3 in DNA: TGTGCCAGCACCCGGGAGCGGAACACCGGGGAGCTGTTTTTT. Encoded protein: CASTRERNTGELFF. V is TRBV13 and J is TRBJ2-2; D possibly corresponds to TRBD2 (6 bases). CDR1 PRHDT and CDR2 FYEKMQ come from the germline V gene (reference sequence). V shed 7 bases and J shed 1 base, with 10 bases lying between them. This CDR3 has 14 residues.